Sequencing of this T cell receptor beta chain was carried out in a study of cytomegalovirus exposure and HLA in healthy donors. Findings and limits, study-wide: In a later analysis, a missense DCLRE1C variant was linked to TCR beta V- and J-gene trimming. Some TCR beta chains (164 of them) were listed as cytomegalovirus-associated.

Vbeta (60) and Jbeta (13) primers were used in the PCR. Generated by immunoSEQ multiplex PCR, the TCRdb table keeps only in-frame clones and is missing some. The data hold 180,000 or so clones, with about 75% observed a single time. This clone was seen a few times. Its antigen is unknown. The TCR sequence derives from a middle-aged woman in good health and CMV-seropositive. Sequencing was performed on PBMCs.

The CDR3 bases are TGTGCCTGGAGTCCGGGGACTAGCGGGATATCTGAGCAGTTCTTC. Its translation: CAWSPGTSGISEQFF. The chain is built from TRBV30 and TRBJ2-1, with 13 bases identical to TRBD2. CDR3 size: 15 residues. V shed 2 bases, J shed 9 bases, and the junction held 7 bases outside the gene matches. Germline V lookup: CDR1 GTSNPN, CDR2 SVGIG (reference sequence).